This entry is about one T cell receptor beta chain. The target antigen is unknown. Germline CDR1 and CDR2: LNHNV and YYDKDF (reference sequence). V was cut by 2 bases and J by 2 bases, with 2 bases left in between. This CDR3 region has 12 residues. Clones were read by immunoSEQ multiplex PCR, and TCRdb kept only the in-frame ones, dropping some. The data show fewer than 50,000 clones, about three quarters seen once. This record comes from a study of early stage breast cancer tumors. Study conclusions and caveats: Compared with adjacent normal breast tissue, tumors showed 2.5 to 3-fold greater T cell density and higher clonality. Chain pairing and CD4, CD8 or FOXP3 expression were not captured. Blood repertoires resembled normal breast more than tumor.

The source material was blood. The genes are TRBV15 and TRBJ2-3; D gene ambiguous. The sequence was collected from a person aged 50 to 59 with breast cancer. Written as DNA, the CDR3 is TGTGCCACCAGCAGACTCACAGATACGCAGTATTTT. It specifies CATSRLTDTQYF. Full variable domain (remainder filled in from reference TRBV15 and TRBJ2-3): DAMVIQNPRYQVTQFGKPVTLSCSQTLNHNVMYWYQQKSSQAPKLLFHYYDKDFNNEADTPDNFQSRRPNTSFCFLDIRSPGLGDTAMYLCATSRLTDTQYFGPGTRLTVL.